This T cell receptor (beta chain) was found in a study of blood T cell repertoires in COVID-19. Study-level information: Some COVID-19 samples were acute and others convalescent; all came from the United States, Italy and Spain. PBMCs, B-cell-depleted T cells, or T cells were the source of the cDNA or gDNA that made up the material.

In the original processing: The assay estimated nucleated cells by amplifying reference gene primers. Here immunoSEQ multiplex PCR was the method, and the copy in TCRdb shows in-frame clones only, minus some. V and J calls and clone size are given by that table; D and trimming were obtained from the DNA. The sample shows about 240,000 clones, 88% of them seen only once. Trimming removed 4 bases from V and 3 bases from J, with 9 bases in between. The V gene's germline CDR1 is LGHDT and CDR2 YNNKEL (reference sequence). There are 13 residues in the CDR3. The source is a middle-aged woman who had recovered from COVID-19. This chain links TRBV3-1 (or the pseudogene TRBV3-2) with TRBJ1-1; no clear D gene. The sample consisted of peripheral blood. The CDR3 DNA follows: TGTGCCAGCAGCCGGGCACCTCACACTGAAGCTTTCTTT. It codes for CASSRAPHTEAFF.